This T cell receptor beta chain was recovered during a study of T cell responses to AZD1222 COVID-19 vaccine. Study conclusions and caveats: The donor cohort was predominantly white British with a female majority, and clonal diversity may have been underestimated. The study reported that nearly half of spike-specific TCRs target unmutated variant regions. Elevations in Spike-specific TCR breadth and depth followed administration of two AZD1222 doses.

As regards this clone: Its antigen is currently unknown.

V lost 2 bases to trimming and J lost 6 bases; unmatched junction nucleotides: 6. Germline assignment: CDR1 SGDLS and CDR2 YYNGEE. CDR3 size: 15 residues. Libraries were prepared by immunoSEQ multiplex PCR; TCRdb keeps only in-frame clonotypes and omits some of them. The sample consists of 90,000 to 150,000 clones, over 75% of them appearing once. This receptor was identified in an adult in good health. The sample consisted of peripheral blood, taken on day 0 of AZD1222 vaccination. V gene TRBV9 combines with J gene TRBJ2-1; 9 nucleotides match TRBD2. The CDR3 nucleotides read TGTGCCAGCAGCGTTCCGACTAGCGGCATCAATGAGCAGTTCTTC. As protein: CASSVPTSGINEQFF. Supplemented by reference TRBV9 and TRBJ2-1, the full variable domain reads DSGVTQTPKHLITATGQRVTLRCSPRSGDLSVYWYQQSLDQGLQFLIQYYNGEERAKGNILERFSAQQFPDLHSELNLSSLELGDSALYFCASSVPTSGINEQFFGPGTRLTVL.